This TCR beta chain was observed in a study of identical twins. Losses at the gene ends were 3 bases for V and 1 base for J; bases not matched to a gene: 6. The CDR3 extends over 15 amino acids. Germline values: CDR1 SGHAT, CDR2 FQNNGV. Each CDR3 protein is one row after TCRdb ran MiXCR on the 5' RACE reads. The sample contains about 250,000 distinct CDR3 sequences, approximately 8.6% of which appear only once. Notes on this clonotype: Its matching antigen is unknown.

Healthy Caucasian donors formed the entire cohort. Findings and limits, study-wide: Cord blood beta clonotypes that were abundant carried fewer insertions, and memory repertoires showed no such trend. Excess sharing by twins proved weaker in beta out-of-frame sequences.

The sample was also reused in another study, on yellow fever vaccine responses in identical twins.

The rearrangement links TRBV11-2 to TRBJ2-7, with 7 bases matching TRBD2. This receptor was obtained from a woman under 30 in good health. The specimen was CD8+ T cells sorted from blood. In DNA form, the CDR3 reads TGTGCCAGCAGCTTCGCTGGGAGGGAGTCCTACGAGCAGTACTTC. It is translated as CASSFAGRESYEQYF.